This T cell receptor (beta chain) was obtained from a study of blood T cell repertoires in COVID-19 (dated by TCRdb to 2018 to 2020). Notes on the research overall: Samples covering the acute and convalescent phases of COVID-19 were provided by collaborators in the United States, Italy and Spain. The prospective study material was composed of cDNA or gDNA derived from T cells, B-cell-depleted T cells, or PBMCs. Deeply sampled blood TCRbeta repertoires from subjects exposed to, actively infected with, or recovered from COVID-19 were included in the dataset. The repertoires were made available in a free public database intended to serve as a resource for research on the immune response to SARS-CoV-2. Samples were obtained from the ongoing ImmuneRACE study (first 160 participants) and from some 1,200 subjects provided by 6 global collaborators. The sample metadata nearly always contained a de-identified subject ID, COVID-19 status, age in years and sex. Where available, HLA class I and class II types were taken from metadata supplied by the sample provider and were not determined by assay-based typing.

The CDR3 goes from the cysteine to the phenylalanine over 15 residues. CDR3 DNA is the only sequence kept; it has 45 bases, read in frame from the first base. Trimming at the junction amounts to 5 bases on V and 4 bases on J, and the germline ends lie 14 bases apart. CDR1 and CDR2 are read off the germline V gene (reference sequence) as SEHNR and FQNEAQ. Broader findings and caveats from the paper: Clinical and demographic metadata were provided uncurated, with the amount varying by source and participant.

The collaborating institutions used their own protocols to collect whole blood in K2EDTA tubes. For TCRbeta analysis, collaborators shipped samples as frozen whole blood, isolated PBMCs, or DNA extracted from either of those sample types. TCRbeta CDR3 regions were amplified from genomic DNA by means of the immunoSEQ Assay, a bias-controlled multiplex PCR. In the original analysis: The number of nucleated cells in each sample was estimated from the amplification of reference gene primers within the assay. To quantify the absolute abundance of each unique TCRbeta CDR3 rearrangement, sequence reads were collapsed and filtered. For each sample, productive Simpson clonality was calculated by taking the square root of Simpson's diversity index across productive rearrangements. TCRdb took over this immuneACCESS table, retaining in-frame rearrangements with V and J assigned. Such tables are incomplete; in checked studies, under half of the missing clones stem from an unresolved V gene, and the remainder is unexplained. That table supplies the V and J calls and clone size; D and trimming were determined from the DNA. A total of some 100,000 clones appear in this sample, roughly 80% of them only once. Roughly 6% of the sample comes from the top ten.

On this clone itself: The clone's antigen remains unknown. No much larger clonotype is one base removed from it; base qualities were not supplied.

Sequenced input: peripheral blood. The chain is encoded by TRBV7-9 joined to TRBJ1-4; 6 matching bases give a weak D call of TRBD1. The clonotype originates from a man in his 70s with acute or convalescent COVID-19. The DNA sequence is given as TGTGCCAGCAGCCCGGACAGTGGTAATAATGAAAAACTGTTTTTT. Its amino acids are CASSPDSGNNEKLFF.